This T cell receptor beta chain stems from a study of T-cell memory formation after mild COVID-19. Of note for this clonotype: Its antigen is not identified.

TCR alpha and TCR beta cDNA libraries with sample barcodes and UMIs came from 5'RACE using constant-segment primers. TCRdb re-analysed the 5' RACE reads in MiXCR, keeping a single row per CDR3 protein. The sample has approximately 260,000 distinct CDR3 sequences, around 17% seen once. Study-wide points: Pre-infection memory already had some responding clones, implying cross-reactive memory joined. CD4+ contracting clones were found mainly in CM and EM, and CD8+ ones in EMRA.

CDR1 and CDR2 from the germline V gene are SGHRS and YFSETQ. This CDR3 region has 16 residues. J lost 5 bases, V lost 0 bases, and 8 bases had no gene match. This clonotype originated in a man aged 18-30 years who had mild COVID-19 (a few samples of this study predate the infection). Cell type and time point are not known. This chain uses TRBV5-1 with TRBJ2-5, with TRBD2 matching over 9 bases. Sequencing was carried out using PBMCs or a T cell subset sorted from them (not recorded which). CDR3 DNA sequence: TGCGCCAGCAGCTTGGAGGGAGCTAGCGGGGCCGAGACCCAGTACTTC. This codes for CASSLEGASGAETQYF.